The source of this TCR beta chain is a study of tumor-infiltrating lymphocytes in localized non-small cell lung cancer. Across the study: Some samples were collected after neoadjuvant chemotherapy; smokers, never-smokers and several histologies were included. From each patient, both tumor and uninvolved lung, non-adjacent to tumor, were sampled.

Overall study results and limits: Different pieces of the same tissue went to different assays, confounding technical variation with intratumor heterogeneity. Immunotypes IM1 and IM2 had similar TCR-derived T-cell fractions.

In regard to this clone: The target antigen is unknown.

This CDR3 comprises 13 residues. Germline V gives CDR1 SGHAT, CDR2 FQDESV (reference sequence). V lost 3 bases and J lost 9, with 12 bases in between. Repertoires were generated with immunoSEQ multiplex PCR, while TCRdb's copy carries only in-frame clones and drops some. The table records about 8,900 clones, about 63% of them present only once. The receptor's source is a human donor with non-small cell lung cancer. The chain uses TRBV11-1 and TRBJ2-1; D is ambiguous. The source material was uninvolved lung tissue not adjacent to the tumor. The CDR3 DNA is TGTGCCAGCAGCTTCGTTTTATTTGGTGAGCAGTTCTTC. Amino acid sequence: CASSFVLFGEQFF.